This T cell receptor beta chain comes out of a study of cytomegalovirus exposure and HLA in healthy donors. General observations from the study: When a later analysis compared HLA-associated TCR beta chains with equally common others, the HLA-associated chains turned out to be more clonally expanded and to have lower generation probabilities.

Between the trimmed V and J ends, which lost 3 bases and 5 bases, there was a span of 13 bases. CDR1 is SGHVS, CDR2 FQNEAQ, per germline. The CDR3 has 14 residues. In the PCR, 60 Vbeta and 13 Jbeta primers were used. Profiling relied on immunoSEQ multiplex PCR, and the TCRdb table lists in-frame clones only, not all of them. The top ten clones hold roughly 3.3% of a sample with roughly 100,000 clones, approximately 70% of them seen once. This clone was seen a few times. Its antigen remains unidentified. This sequence was found in a woman in her fifties or sixties in good health and CMV-seronegative. The chain combines TRBV7-8 with TRBJ1-1, with a weak D call TRBD1 (5 bases). The specimen sequenced was PBMCs. CDR3 sequence: CASSLVRTTTEAFF. CDR3 bases: TGTGCCAGCAGCTTGGTCAGGACAACAACTGAAGCTTTCTTT.